The subject of this entry is one T cell receptor (beta chain). Antigen: not known. The source of the sample is a study of OX40 agonist ivuxolimab in advanced cancers. Overall study context: With a range of roughly 23 to 90, age averaged about 58 years, and nearly 85% were male. Study results and caveats: On average, CD8+ T cells showed a greater number of expanded clones than CD4+.

The protocol was immunoSEQ multiplex PCR, while the TCRdb copy is restricted to in-frame clones and leaves out a portion. Seen here are tens of thousands of clones, approximately 85% observed once, and the top ten hold 3.5% to 4.5%. The sample in question was CD4+ or CD8+ T cells sorted from blood, obtained in a trial of the OX40 agonist ivuxolimab. The TCR sequence derives from an adult with an advanced solid tumor such as melanoma, head and neck, liver or kidney cancer.

The CDR3 loop reads CASTPYFRREGAHEQYF. The CDR3 bases are TGTGCCAGTACCCCGTATTTTAGGAGGGAGGGTGCCCACGAGCAGTACTTC. The chain joins TRBV19 to TRBJ2-7, with 7 bases aligning to TRBD2. The germline gives CDR1 LNHDA, CDR2 SQIVND (reference sequence). J gave up 5 bases and V 7 bases, and 20 bases lay outside the gene matches. This CDR3 spans 17 amino acids.